The T cell receptor beta chain under discussion was sequenced for a study of regulatory T cells in long-lasting Graves disease. This clonotype has a count of ten or more. Its specificity is not known. This CDR3 is built from 16 residues. V lost 5 bases to trimming and J lost 4 bases; unmatched junction nucleotides: 10. Investigators prepared the TCR beta libraries by applying iRepertoire HTBI primers and Arm-PCR of CDR3 regions. TCRdb reprocessed the multiplex PCR reads via MiXCR and lists one record per CDR3 protein. Of 440,000 or so distinct CDR3 sequences listed, 14% to 15% are singletons. Findings and limits, study-wide: Favoring TRBV28, TRBJ1-2 and TRBJ2-5 was a feature seen in persistent disease.

Regarding time point: newly diagnosed GD, antithyroid drugs for less than 3 months. PBMC RNA served as the TCR library source. Patients of an endocrinology department in Xi'an, China, were included. The data were also submitted as part of a second study, on T cells in Graves' hyperthyroidism and ophthalmopathy. That source adds: By a 13 V-J model, ophthalmopathy was set apart from stable hyperthyroidism.

Material: peripheral blood mononuclear cells (PBMCs), obtained at new diagnosis, from a patient treated with antithyroid drugs. The receptor was isolated from a woman in her twenties or thirties with Graves disease. This chain uses TRBV12-3 or TRBV12-4 with TRBJ2-3; 9 positions agree with TRBD2. In DNA, the CDR3 is TGTGCCAGCAGTAACCCCGGGACTAGCCTCGCAGATACGCAGTATTTT. This translates into CASSNPGTSLADTQYF.